Presented here are 32 T cell receptor beta chains from one specimen sequenced in a study of T cells in Graves' hyperthyroidism and ophthalmopathy. Amplified regions were TCR beta CDR3 sequences from RNA transcripts. During a first-round RT-PCR of the TCR CDR3, the HTBI primer set was used. TCRdb re-called the multiplex PCR reads with MiXCR, one entry per CDR3 protein. The table records 270,000 or so distinct CDR3 sequences, about 25% of them present only once. The source material was blood. The receptor source for this set is a man aged 40-49 years with Graves' hyperthyroidism that later progressed to Graves' ophthalmopathy.

This clonotype was counted many times. The J gene is TRBJ2-7, the V gene TRBV9; 8 positions match TRBD2. The CDR3 contains 15 residues. CDR1 and CDR2 from the germline V gene are SGDLS and YYNGEE. After removal of 2 bases from V and 6 bases from J, the junction contained 10 bases not matched to a gene. The DNA for the CDR3 is TGTGCCAGCAGCGTTAGGACTAGCTCTCTCCGCGAGCAGTACTTC. Amino acids: CASSVRTSSLREQYF.

The table lists this clonotype with many counts. The chain uses TRBV20-1 and TRBJ2-2, with 11 bases that match TRBD1. The germline gives CDR1 DFQATT, CDR2 SNEGSKA (reference sequence). Unmatched junction bases numbered 2, after V lost 5 bases and J lost 6 bases. The CDR3 totals 13 residues. In DNA, the CDR3 is TGCAGTGCTGGACAGGGGGCGGCCGGGGAGCTGTTTTTT. Its protein product is CSAGQGAAGELFF.

The rearrangement links TRBV20-1 to TRBJ2-5, with 9 nucleotides matching TRBD2. The germline V gene has CDR1 DFQATT and CDR2 SNEGSKA (reference sequence). The CDR3 has 15 amino acids. The ends lost 0 bases at V and 4 bases at J; junction bases unmatched: 6. Written as DNA, the CDR3 is TGCAGTGCTAGAGATCCCCTAGCGGGACTAGAGACCCAGTACTTC. This encodes CSARDPLAGLETQYF.

The chain couples TRBV6-2 or TRBV6-3 to TRBJ1-5; TRBD1 is a possible D gene (6 bases). The germline V gene encodes CDR1 MNHEY and CDR2 SVGEGT. This CDR3 is 14 amino acids long. V gave up 1 base and J gave up 8 bases, with 12 bases separating them. The CDR3 reads CASSYFGRTEPQHF. DNA for the CDR3: TGTGCCAGCAGTTACTTTGGACGGACAGAGCCCCAGCATTTT.

This clonotype was recorded many times. CDR3 sequence: CATSSGADYEQYF. The CDR3 DNA follows: TGCGCCACTTCCTCCGGAGCTGACTACGAGCAGTACTTC. The gene calls are TRBV10-1 and TRBJ2-7, with no clear D. Per the germline V gene, CDR1 is WNHNN and CDR2 is SYGVQD (reference sequence). The ends were cut back, 10 bases at V and 3 bases at J, with 16 bases in the middle. CDR3 length equals 13 residues.

This clonotype has ten or more counts. V and J are TRBV27 and TRBJ2-5, with 7 bases identical to TRBD2. The CDR3 runs to 15 residues. Germline lookup yields CDR1 MNHEY and CDR2 SMNVEV (reference sequence). V lost 6 bases to trimming and J lost 5 bases; unmatched junction nucleotides: 12. CDR3 amino acids: CASSNWGGVEETQYF. The CDR3 nucleotides read TGTGCCAGCAGCAATTGGGGGGGGGTCGAGGAGACCCAGTACTTC.

The rearrangement uses TRBV28 and TRBJ2-6; no firm D call. The germline CDR1 and CDR2 sequences are MDHEN and SYDVKM. Trimming removed 3 bases from V and 2 bases from J, with 8 bases in between. This CDR3 has 15 amino acids. CDR3 sequence (DNA): TGTGCCAGCAGTTTCCTTATGCCTGGGGCCAACGTCCTGACTTTC. Its protein is CASSFLMPGANVLTF.

This clonotype has a count of ten or more. The V call is TRBV7-9, the J call TRBJ2-7; TRBD1 aligns across 9 bases. CDR1 is SEHNR and CDR2 is FQNEAQ in the germline V gene (reference sequence). The CDR3 is 16 amino acids. V shed 2 bases and J 7 bases; nucleotides not matched to a gene: 12. The CDR3: CASSLSPRDRVMEQYF. CDR3 coding DNA: TGTGCCAGCAGCTTATCCCCCCGGGACAGGGTGATGGAGCAGTACTTC.

This clonotype was detected ten times or more. V is TRBV24-1 and J is TRBJ2-2; 7 nucleotides align to TRBD1. With 7 bases clipped from V and 4 bases from J, the junction kept 8 bases outside the gene matches. Germline V CDR1 and CDR2: KGHDR, SFDVKD. The CDR3 is 15 residues long. The CDR3: CATSMKGAGTGELFF. The CDR3 DNA reads as TGTGCCACCAGCATGAAGGGGGCTGGCACCGGGGAGCTGTTTTTT.

This clonotype has ten or more counts. This chain links TRBV28 with TRBJ1-1; no clear D gene. From germline, CDR1 is MDHEN and CDR2 SYDVKM. V shed 5 bases and J shed 5 bases, with 6 bases lying between them. The CDR3 extends over 11 amino acids. The CDR3 nucleotides are TGTGCCAGCAGTCTGACGACTGAAGCTTTCTTT. Its translation: CASSLTTEAFF.

This clonotype has a count of ten or more. The chain joins TRBV29-1 to TRBJ1-1; the D gene is possibly TRBD1 (5 bases). V was cut by 6 bases and J by 0 bases, with 17 bases left in between. CDR3 length: 15 residues. Germline loops: CDR1 SQVTM, CDR2 ANQGSEA. The CDR3: CSVPGGITMNTEAFF. As DNA, the CDR3 is TGCAGCGTACCGGGGGGGATTACCATGAACACTGAAGCTTTCTTT.

This clonotype has at least ten counts. The chain combines TRBV7-9 with TRBJ2-7; TRBD1 matches 7 bases. V shed 1 base, J shed 3 bases, and the junction held 6 bases outside the gene matches. The CDR3 length is 15 residues. CDR1 and CDR2 from the germline V gene are SEHNR and FQNEAQ (reference sequence). As DNA, the CDR3 is TGTGCCAGCAGCTTAGTCGGGGACAGCTTCTACGAGCAGTACTTC. Amino acid sequence: CASSLVGDSFYEQYF.

This clonotype has ten or more counts. This chain links TRBV20-1 with TRBJ1-1, with D unclear. With 3 bases removed from V and 5 bases from J, the gap between germline ends came to 10 bases. The length of the CDR3 is 12 residues. The germline gives CDR1 DFQATT, CDR2 SNEGSKA (reference sequence). The chain's CDR3 is CSARWLSTEAFF. CDR3 coding DNA: TGCAGTGCTAGGTGGCTCTCAACTGAAGCTTTCTTT.

This clonotype showed up many times. This chain connects TRBV20-1 to TRBJ2-7; TRBD2 agrees at 7 bases. This CDR3 contains 15 residues. The V gene end was trimmed by 0 bases and the J gene end by 3 bases; junction bases not matched to a gene: 8. The germline CDR1 and CDR2 sequences are DFQATT and SNEGSKA (reference sequence). The CDR3 nucleotides read TGCAGTGCTAGAGATCTCAGGGAGGGCCGCTACGAGCAGTACTTC. Amino acids: CSARDLREGRYEQYF.

The chain links TRBV6-1 to TRBJ2-5; 7 nucleotides line up with TRBD1. V dropped 6 bases and J dropped 6; count of bases not matched to a gene: 7. The germline V gene encodes CDR1 MNHNS and CDR2 SASEGT. The CDR3 has 13 amino acids. The CDR3 DNA sequence: TGTGCCAGCAGCGAACAGGGGCCCCAGACCCAGTACTTC. Amino acids: CASSEQGPQTQYF.

This clonotype appeared many times. The chain links TRBV30 to TRBJ1-2, with D hard to call. CDR1 is GTSNPN and CDR2 is SVGIG in the germline V gene (reference sequence). This CDR3 region has 15 residues. Trimming removed 3 bases at V and 4 bases at J, with 18 bases between. The CDR3 nucleotides read TGTGCCTGGAGGAATTTCGGGAGGGCGACCTATGGCTACACCTTC. It translates to CAWRNFGRATYGYTF.

The table lists this clonotype with many counts. The V gene is TRBV11-2, the J gene TRBJ2-5; D unresolved. There are 16 residues in the CDR3. The V end was cut by 0 bases, the J end by 4 bases, with 15 bases between. Germline V gives CDR1 SGHAT, CDR2 FQNNGV. The CDR3 DNA is TGTGCCAGCAGCTTAGATCTCGACGGGTGGCGAGAGACCCAGTACTTC. Translation: CASSLDLDGWRETQYF.

This clonotype was detected only a few times. This chain connects TRBV5-1 to TRBJ1-5, with D tentatively TRBD1 (6 bases). CDR3 length equals 15 residues. The germline V gene encodes CDR1 SGHRS and CDR2 YFSETQ. The germline V and J ends were trimmed by 0 bases and 6 bases, with 13 bases remaining between them. Written as DNA, the CDR3 is TGCGCCAGCAGCTTGGATGCAGGGGTGCGTCAGCCCCAGCATTTT. It translates to CASSLDAGVRQPQHF.

This clonotype came up a few times. This rearrangement joins TRBV28 to TRBJ2-5; the D gene is possibly TRBD2 (6 bases). This CDR3 is built from 14 residues. V was trimmed by 8 bases and J by 5 bases, leaving 18 bases between them. CDR1 and CDR2 from the germline V gene are MDHEN and SYDVKM. The CDR3 DNA reads TGTGCCAGCTTCCCCGGGACTCCCTTGGAGACCCAGTACTTC. This sequence encodes CASFPGTPLETQYF. Drawing the rest from reference TRBV28 and TRBJ2-5, the complete variable domain is DVKVTQSSRYLVKRTGEKVFLECVQDMDHENMFWYRQDPGLGLRLIYFSYDVKMKEKGDIPEGYSVSREKKERFSLILESASTNQTSMYLCASFPGTPLETQYFGPGTRLLVL.

In this sample, this clonotype turned up many times. The V and J genes are TRBV7-3 and TRBJ2-7; 7 bases agree with TRBD2. CDR3 length equals 13 residues. Losses at the gene ends were 2 bases for V and 7 bases for J; bases not matched to a gene: 5. Per the germline V gene, CDR1 is SGHTA and CDR2 is FQGTGA. The CDR3, as DNA: TGTGCCAGCAGCTTAGGCGGGAGTGGTGAGCAGTACTTC. It encodes CASSLGGSGEQYF.

There are many counts of this clonotype. The chain employs TRBV12-5 and TRBJ2-5; 13 bases are a match to TRBD2. Germline-derived CDR1 and CDR2 are LGHNT and FRNRAP. J gave up 4 bases and V 6 bases, and 8 bases lay outside the gene matches. The CDR3 runs to 16 residues. CDR3 loop: CASGEGTSGIVETQYF. DNA of the CDR3: TGTGCTAGTGGAGAAGGGACTAGCGGGATTGTAGAGACCCAGTACTTC.

This clonotype was seen at least ten times. V gene TRBV6-6 combines with J gene TRBJ2-2, with D unresolved. Germline V gene data show CDR1 as MNHNY and CDR2 as SVGAGI (reference sequence). This CDR3 is built from 13 residues. Trimming took 6 bases from V and 5 from J, leaving 10 bases between them. CDR3 in DNA: TGTGCCAGCAGCGTAATAGGGACCGGGGAGCTGTTTTTT. Its protein product is CASSVIGTGELFF.

This clonotype came up many times. The gene calls are TRBV28 and TRBJ1-5; TRBD1 matches at 7 bases. The CDR3 is 15 residues long. In germline, CDR1 is MDHEN, CDR2 SYDVKM. V trimming: 4 bases; J trimming: 6 bases; junction bases outside the gene matches: 9. The CDR3 region is CASSSEQGLGQPQHF. The CDR3 DNA reads as TGTGCCAGCAGTTCAGAACAGGGGTTGGGTCAGCCCCAGCATTTT.

Many counts were recorded for this clonotype. This rearrangement joins TRBV20-1 to TRBJ2-7; D possibly corresponds to TRBD1 (5 bases). The V gene's germline CDR1 is DFQATT and CDR2 SNEGSKA (reference sequence). The CDR3 loop spans 12 amino acids. V lost 6 bases and J 3 bases, leaving 12 bases between the germline ends. CDR3 DNA: TGCAGTGCCCCGACAGAAAACTACGAGCAGTACTTC. Protein: CSAPTENYEQYF.

This clonotype showed up just a few times. The gene calls are TRBV20-1 and TRBJ1-3, with D unresolved. The ends were cut back, 1 base at V and 0 bases at J, with 13 bases in the middle. CDR1 DFQATT and CDR2 SNEGSKA come from the germline V gene (reference sequence). This CDR3 is built from 16 residues. CDR3 residues: CSARVPGLSSGNTIYF. CDR3 DNA sequence: TGCAGTGCTAGAGTCCCGGGCCTCAGCTCTGGAAACACCATATATTTT.

This clonotype was observed many times. CDR3 coding DNA: TGCGCCAGCAGCCAGGGCGGGAAGCCCCAGCATTTT. Its protein is CASSQGGKPQHF. The chain links TRBV4-1 to TRBJ1-5; D unresolved. Trimming shortened V by 3 bases and J by 8 bases, and 8 bases separated the two germline ends. The germline gives CDR1 MGHRA, CDR2 YSYEKL. The CDR3 loop spans 12 amino acids.

The CDR3 coding sequence is TGTGCCAGCAACCTACTACAGGGCGACAATCAGCCCCAGCATTTT. Its protein product is CASNLLQGDNQPQHF. The gene calls are TRBV28 and TRBJ1-5; perhaps TRBD1 as D (6 bases). The CDR3 sequence is 15 residues long. Germline V gene lookup returns CDR1 MDHEN and CDR2 SYDVKM. V lost 7 bases and J 3 bases, leaving 16 bases between the germline ends.

The V call is TRBV3-1, the J call TRBJ1-5, with unresolved D. CDR1 and CDR2 from the germline V gene are LGHDT and YNNKEL (reference sequence). The CDR3 is 13 amino acids. Trimming shortened V by 3 bases and J by 9 bases, and 12 bases separated the two germline ends. The CDR3 loop is CASSQGNPGPQHF. In DNA, the CDR3 is TGTGCCAGCAGCCAGGGGAACCCGGGGCCCCAGCATTTT.

There are many counts of this clonotype. This rearrangement joins TRBV28 to TRBJ1-5; 9 nucleotides align to TRBD1. The CDR3 is 15 residues long. With 7 bases clipped from V and 0 bases from J, the junction kept 4 bases outside the gene matches. Germline V gives CDR1 MDHEN, CDR2 SYDVKM. The CDR3 spells CASTRTGASNQPQHF. CDR3 sequence (DNA): TGTGCCAGCACCAGGACAGGGGCTAGCAATCAGCCCCAGCATTTT.

This clonotype has at least ten counts. This chain links TRBV15 with TRBJ1-1; D gene ambiguous. The germline V and J ends were trimmed by 8 bases and 2 bases, with 12 bases remaining between them. CDR1 and CDR2 from the germline V gene are LNHNV and YYDKDF (reference sequence). The CDR3 is 13 amino acids. CDR3 sequence reads: CATAGRTNTEAFF. The CDR3 region has the DNA TGTGCCACCGCAGGCAGAACTAACACTGAAGCTTTCTTT.

The J gene is TRBJ2-5, the V gene TRBV20-1; 9 bases are a match to TRBD1. The CDR3 consists of 18 residues. Trimming at V came to 1 base and at J to 4 bases, leaving 16 bases not matched to a gene. Looked up from germline, CDR1 is DFQATT and CDR2 is SNEGSKA (reference sequence). The CDR3 DNA is TGCAGTGCTAGAGGAGTAAGGGGACAGGGTCTCGGGAGAGAGACCCAGTACTTC. It codes for CSARGVRGQGLGRETQYF.

Remarks on this clonotype: This may be a read error: a much more frequent sequence differs by one nucleotide. Here the CDR3 omits its conserved ending phenylalanine or tryptophan, so a read error is the likely source. V and J are TRBV6-1 and TRBJ1-1; D not certain. Germline CDR1 is MNHNS and CDR2 is SASEGT. The CDR3 is 12 residues long. Trimming pared 6 bases from V and 8 bases from J, leaving 13 bases between. The CDR3 nucleotides read TGTGCCAGCAGCGACTTTGGCTGGGAAGCTTTCCTT. Amino acids: CASSDFGWEAFL.